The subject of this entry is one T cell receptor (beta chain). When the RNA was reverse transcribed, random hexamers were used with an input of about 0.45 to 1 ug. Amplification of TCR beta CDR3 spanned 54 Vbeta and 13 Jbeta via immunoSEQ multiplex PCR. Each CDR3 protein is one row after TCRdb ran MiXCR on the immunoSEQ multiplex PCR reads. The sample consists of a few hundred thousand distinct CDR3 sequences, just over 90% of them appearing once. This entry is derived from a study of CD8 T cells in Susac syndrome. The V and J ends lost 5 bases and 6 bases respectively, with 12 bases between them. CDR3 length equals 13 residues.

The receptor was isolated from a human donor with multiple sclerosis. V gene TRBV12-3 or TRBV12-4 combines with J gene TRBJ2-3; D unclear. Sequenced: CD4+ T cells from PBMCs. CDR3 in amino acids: CASSTDRPDTQYF. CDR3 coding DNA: TGTGCCAGCAGTACCGACCGGCCGGATACGCAGTATTTT.